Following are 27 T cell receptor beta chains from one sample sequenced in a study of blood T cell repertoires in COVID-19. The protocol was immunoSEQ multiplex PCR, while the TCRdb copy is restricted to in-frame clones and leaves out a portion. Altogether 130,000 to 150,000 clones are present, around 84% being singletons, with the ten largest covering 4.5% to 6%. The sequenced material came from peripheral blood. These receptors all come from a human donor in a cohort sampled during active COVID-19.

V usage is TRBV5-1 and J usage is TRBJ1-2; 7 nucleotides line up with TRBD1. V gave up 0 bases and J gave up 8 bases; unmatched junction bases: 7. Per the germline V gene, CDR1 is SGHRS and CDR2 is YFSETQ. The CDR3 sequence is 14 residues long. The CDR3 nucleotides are TGCGCCAGCAGCTTGGCGATGACAGGGAGAGGCTACACCTTC. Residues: CASSLAMTGRGYTF.

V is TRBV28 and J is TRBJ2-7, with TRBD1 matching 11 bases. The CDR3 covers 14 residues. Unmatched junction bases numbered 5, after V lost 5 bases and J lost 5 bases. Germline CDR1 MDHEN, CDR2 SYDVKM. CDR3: CASSTGQGAHEQYF. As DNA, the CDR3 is TGTGCCAGCAGTACCGGACAGGGGGCTCACGAGCAGTACTTC.

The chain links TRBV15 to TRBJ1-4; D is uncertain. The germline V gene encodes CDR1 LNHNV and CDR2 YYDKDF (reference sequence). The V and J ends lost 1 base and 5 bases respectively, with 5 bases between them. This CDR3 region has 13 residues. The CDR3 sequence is CATSRAQNEKLFF. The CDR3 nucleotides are TGTGCCACCAGCAGAGCTCAGAATGAAAAACTGTTTTTT.

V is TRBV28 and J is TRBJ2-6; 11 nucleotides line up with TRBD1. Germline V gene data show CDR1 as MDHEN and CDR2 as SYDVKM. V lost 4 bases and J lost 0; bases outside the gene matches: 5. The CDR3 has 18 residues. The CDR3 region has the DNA TGTGCCAGCAGTTCGGGACAGGGGGTTCCCTCTGGGGCCAACGTCCTGACTTTC. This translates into CASSSGQGVPSGANVLTF.

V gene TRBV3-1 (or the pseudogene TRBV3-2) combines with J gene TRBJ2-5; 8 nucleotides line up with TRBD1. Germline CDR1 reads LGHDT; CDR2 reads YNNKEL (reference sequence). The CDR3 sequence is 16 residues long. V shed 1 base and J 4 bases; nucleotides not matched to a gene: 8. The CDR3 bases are TGTGCCAGCAGCCAAGGCGCAGGGGGCTCTGGAGAGACCCAGTACTTC. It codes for CASSQGAGGSGETQYF.

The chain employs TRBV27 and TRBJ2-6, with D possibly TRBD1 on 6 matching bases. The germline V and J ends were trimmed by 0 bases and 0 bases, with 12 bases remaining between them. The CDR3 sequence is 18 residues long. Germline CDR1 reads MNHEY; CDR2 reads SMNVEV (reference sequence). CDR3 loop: CASSLSGGYTSGANVLTF. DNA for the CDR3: TGTGCCAGCAGTTTATCAGGGGGATATACCTCTGGGGCCAACGTCCTGACTTTC.

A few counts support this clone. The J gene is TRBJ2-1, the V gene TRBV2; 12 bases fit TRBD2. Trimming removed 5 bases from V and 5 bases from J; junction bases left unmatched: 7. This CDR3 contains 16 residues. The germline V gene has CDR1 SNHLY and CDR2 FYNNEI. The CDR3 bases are TGTGCCAGCAGTCCTAGGACTAGCGGGATTGACAATGAGCAGTTCTTC. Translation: CASSPRTSGIDNEQFF. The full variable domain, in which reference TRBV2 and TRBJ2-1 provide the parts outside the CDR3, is EPEVTQTPSHQVTQMGQEVILRCVPISNHLYFYWYRQILGQKVEFLVSFYNNEISEKSEIFDDQFSVERPDGSNFTLKIRSTKLEDSAMYFCASSPRTSGIDNEQFFGPGTRLTVL.

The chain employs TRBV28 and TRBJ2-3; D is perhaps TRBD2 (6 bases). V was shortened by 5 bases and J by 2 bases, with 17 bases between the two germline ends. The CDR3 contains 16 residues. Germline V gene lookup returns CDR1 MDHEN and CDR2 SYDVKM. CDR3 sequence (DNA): TGTGCCAGCAGTACCTCCGCGGGGAGGAACACAGATACGCAGTATTTT. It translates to CASSTSAGRNTDTQYF.

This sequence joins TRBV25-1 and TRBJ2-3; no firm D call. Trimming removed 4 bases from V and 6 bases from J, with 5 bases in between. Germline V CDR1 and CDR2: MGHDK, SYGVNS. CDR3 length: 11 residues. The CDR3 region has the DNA TGTGCCAGCAGTGCCGCGGATACGCAGTATTTT. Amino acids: CASSAADTQYF.

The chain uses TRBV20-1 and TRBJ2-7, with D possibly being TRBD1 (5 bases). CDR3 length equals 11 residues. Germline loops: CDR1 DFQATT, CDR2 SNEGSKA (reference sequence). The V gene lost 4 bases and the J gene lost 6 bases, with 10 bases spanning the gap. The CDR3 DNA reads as TGCAGTGCTATCGACAGACCCGAGCAGTACTTC. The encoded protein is CSAIDRPEQYF.

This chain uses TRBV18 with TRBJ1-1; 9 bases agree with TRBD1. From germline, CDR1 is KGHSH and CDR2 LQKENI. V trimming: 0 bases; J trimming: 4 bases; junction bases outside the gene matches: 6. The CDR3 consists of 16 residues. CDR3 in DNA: TGTGCCAGCTCACCACCGGGACAGGGTGCGGGCACTGAAGCTTTCTTT. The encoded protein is CASSPPGQGAGTEAFF.

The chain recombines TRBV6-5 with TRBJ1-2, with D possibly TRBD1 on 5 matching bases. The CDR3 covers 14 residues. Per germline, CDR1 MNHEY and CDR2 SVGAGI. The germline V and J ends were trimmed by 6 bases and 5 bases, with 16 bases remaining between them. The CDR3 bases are TGTGCCAGCAGGACCACGGGGCGGGGGTATGGCTACACCTTC. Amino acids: CASRTTGRGYGYTF.

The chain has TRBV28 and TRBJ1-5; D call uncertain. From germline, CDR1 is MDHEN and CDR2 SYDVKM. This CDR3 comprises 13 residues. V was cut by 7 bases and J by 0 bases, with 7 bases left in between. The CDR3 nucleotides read TGTGCCAGCAACCAGGTTAGCAATCAGCCCCAGCATTTT. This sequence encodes CASNQVSNQPQHF.

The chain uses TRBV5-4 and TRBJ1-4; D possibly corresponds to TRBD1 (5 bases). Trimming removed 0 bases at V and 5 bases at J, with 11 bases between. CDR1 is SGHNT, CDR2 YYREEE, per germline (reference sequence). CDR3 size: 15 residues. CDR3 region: CASSLGGGLNEKLFF. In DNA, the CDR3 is TGTGCCAGCAGCTTGGGGGGGGGACTGAATGAAAAACTGTTTTTT.

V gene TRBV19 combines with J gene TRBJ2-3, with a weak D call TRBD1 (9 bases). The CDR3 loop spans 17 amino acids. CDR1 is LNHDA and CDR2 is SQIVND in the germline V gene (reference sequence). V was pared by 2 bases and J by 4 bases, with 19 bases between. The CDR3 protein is CASSIPGGDRDPDTQYF. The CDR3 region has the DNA TGTGCCAGTAGTATACCCGGGGGGGACAGGGACCCAGATACGCAGTATTTT.

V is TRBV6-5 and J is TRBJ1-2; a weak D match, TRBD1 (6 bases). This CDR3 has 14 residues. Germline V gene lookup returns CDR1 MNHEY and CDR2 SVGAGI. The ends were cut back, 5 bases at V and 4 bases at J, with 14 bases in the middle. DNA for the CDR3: TGTGCCAGCAGTCGAGGGGGGGTCAGCTATGGCTACACCTTC. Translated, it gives CASSRGGVSYGYTF.

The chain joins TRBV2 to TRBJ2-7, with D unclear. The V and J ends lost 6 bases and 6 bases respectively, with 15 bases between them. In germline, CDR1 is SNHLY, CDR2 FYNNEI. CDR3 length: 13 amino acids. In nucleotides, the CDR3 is TGTGCCAGCAGCGGAGTGACCCCCCGCGAGCAGTACTTC. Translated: CASSGVTPREQYF. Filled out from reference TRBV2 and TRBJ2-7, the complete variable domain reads EPEVTQTPSHQVTQMGQEVILRCVPISNHLYFYWYRQILGQKVEFLVSFYNNEISEKSEIFDDQFSVERPDGSNFTLKIRSTKLEDSAMYFCASSGVTPREQYFGPGTRLTVT.

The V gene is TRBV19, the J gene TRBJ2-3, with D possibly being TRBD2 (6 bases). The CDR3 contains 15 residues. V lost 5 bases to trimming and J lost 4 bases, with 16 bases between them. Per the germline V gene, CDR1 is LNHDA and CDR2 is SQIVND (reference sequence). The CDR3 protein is CASSPGTFGPDTQYF. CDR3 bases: TGTGCCAGTAGTCCCGGGACTTTTGGACCAGATACGCAGTATTTT.

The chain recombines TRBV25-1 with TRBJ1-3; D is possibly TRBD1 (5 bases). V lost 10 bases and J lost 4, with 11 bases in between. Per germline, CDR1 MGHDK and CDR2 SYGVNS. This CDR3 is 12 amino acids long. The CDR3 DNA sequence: TGTGCCACCACAGGTTCGGGAAACACCATATATTTT. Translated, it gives CATTGSGNTIYF.

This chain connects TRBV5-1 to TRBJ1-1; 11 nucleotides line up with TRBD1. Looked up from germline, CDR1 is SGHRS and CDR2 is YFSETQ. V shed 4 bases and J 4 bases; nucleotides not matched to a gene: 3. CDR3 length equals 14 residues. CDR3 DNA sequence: TGCGCCAGCAGCCCGGGACAGGGGGTCACTGAAGCTTTCTTT. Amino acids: CASSPGQGVTEAFF.

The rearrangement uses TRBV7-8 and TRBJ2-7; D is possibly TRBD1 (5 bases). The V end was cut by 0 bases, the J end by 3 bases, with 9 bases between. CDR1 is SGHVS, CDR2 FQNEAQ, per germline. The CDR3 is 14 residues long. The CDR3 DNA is TGTGCCAGCAGCTTAGCGGGGCCCGGCTACGAGCAGTACGTC. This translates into CASSLAGPGYEQYV.

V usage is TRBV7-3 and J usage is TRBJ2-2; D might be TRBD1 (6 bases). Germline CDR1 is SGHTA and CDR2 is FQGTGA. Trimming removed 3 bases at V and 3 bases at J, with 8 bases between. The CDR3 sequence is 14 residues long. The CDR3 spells CASSFNRDTGELFF. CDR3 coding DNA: TGTGCCAGCAGCTTCAACAGGGACACCGGGGAGCTGTTTTTT.

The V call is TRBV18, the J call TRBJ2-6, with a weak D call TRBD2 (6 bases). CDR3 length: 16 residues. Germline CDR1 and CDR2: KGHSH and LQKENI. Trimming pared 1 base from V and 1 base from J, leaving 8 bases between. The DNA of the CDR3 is TGTGCCAGCTCACCACTGCGGGGATCTGGGGCCAACGTCCTGACTTTC. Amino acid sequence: CASSPLRGSGANVLTF.

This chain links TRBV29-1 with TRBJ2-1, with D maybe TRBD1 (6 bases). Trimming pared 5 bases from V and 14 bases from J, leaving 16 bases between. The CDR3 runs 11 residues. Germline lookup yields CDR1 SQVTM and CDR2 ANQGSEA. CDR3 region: CSVYGQGTKFF. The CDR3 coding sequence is TGCAGCGTTTATGGCCAGGGGACGAAGTTCTTC.

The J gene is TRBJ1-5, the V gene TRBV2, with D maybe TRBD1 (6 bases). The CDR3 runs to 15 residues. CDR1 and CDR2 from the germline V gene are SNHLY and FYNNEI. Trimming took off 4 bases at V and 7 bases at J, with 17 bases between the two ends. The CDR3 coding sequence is TGTGCCAGCAGTGGGGAAGACACAGGGTACCAGCCCCAGCATTTT. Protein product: CASSGEDTGYQPQHF.

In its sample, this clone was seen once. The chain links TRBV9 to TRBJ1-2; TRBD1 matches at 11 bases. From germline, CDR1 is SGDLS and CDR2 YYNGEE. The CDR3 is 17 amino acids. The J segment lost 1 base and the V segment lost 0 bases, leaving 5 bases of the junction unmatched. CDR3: CASSVGGQGASNYGYTF. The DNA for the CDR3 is TGTGCCAGCAGCGTAGGAGGACAGGGGGCCAGTAACTATGGCTACACCTTC.

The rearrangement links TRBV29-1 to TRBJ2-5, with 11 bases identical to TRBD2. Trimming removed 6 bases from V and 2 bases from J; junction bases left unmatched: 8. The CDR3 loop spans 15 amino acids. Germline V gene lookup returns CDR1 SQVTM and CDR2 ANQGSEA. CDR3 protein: CSVWGTSGYQETQYF. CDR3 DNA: TGCAGCGTGTGGGGGACTAGCGGTTATCAAGAGACCCAGTACTTC.